Listed here are 27 T cell receptor beta chains from one sample, sequenced in a study of post-analysis software for immune sequencing data (dated by TCRdb to between 2015 and 2017). General study outcomes and caveats: Patients showed significantly higher frequencies than controls for roughly five TRBV segments, among them TRBV5-6, TRBV5-1 and TRBV20-1.

Their antigens are not known. Library method: PCR. Sequenced using an Illumina HiSeq 2500. To reduce PCR and sequencing biases, unique molecular identifiers were built into the TCR beta cDNA libraries. The public reads were reprocessed in TCRdb via fastp at Q25 and MiXCR, keeping in-frame beta chains. Rows are combined by CDR3 protein, so each entry shows the most common genes and DNA. The sample includes over 300,000 distinct CDR3 sequences, with about a third observed a single time. The ten largest make up under 15% of the sample. Sequenced: blood. The receptors derive from a girl aged 5-17 years with multiple sclerosis.

This clonotype was counted between two and nine times. This chain uses TRBV5-1 with TRBJ2-5; D gene ambiguous. The J call may be mistaken, given a closer DNA end match to TRBJ2-7. The CDR3 consists of 13 residues. CDR1 is SGHRS, CDR2 YFSETQ, per germline. The CDR3 sequence: CASSLARLDEQYF. The CDR3 region has the DNA TGCGCCAGCAGCTTGGCCAGGCTGGACGAGCAGTACTTC.

This rearrangement joins TRBV5-1 to TRBJ2-5; D is undetermined. The CDR3 has 14 residues. V lost 2 bases and J 1 base, leaving 9 bases between the germline ends. Germline values: CDR1 SGHRS, CDR2 YFSETQ. The CDR3 spells CASSFGRIQETQYF. CDR3 nucleotides: TGCGCCAGCAGCTTCGGACGGATCCAAGAGACCCAGTACTTC.

J is TRBJ2-5 and V is TRBV7-9, with D perhaps matching TRBD2 (6 bases). Trimming stripped 5 bases from V and 0 bases from J, with 16 bases between. The V gene's germline CDR1 is SEHNR and CDR2 FQNEAQ (reference sequence). CDR3 length: 16 residues. In DNA, the CDR3 is TGTGCCAGCAGCGCGCCGGGACTCTCTTACCAAGAGACCCAGTACTTC. Translated: CASSAPGLSYQETQYF.

This chain connects TRBV6-6 to TRBJ1-2, with 10 bases aligning to TRBD1. Germline V gene sequence: CDR1 MNHNY, CDR2 SVGAGI (reference sequence). CDR3 length equals 17 residues. The junction had 17 bases not matched to a gene; V was cut back by 7 bases and J by 6 bases. CDR3 DNA sequence: TGTGCCAGCAAGCTAGGACAGGGGGGTAGTAGGTCCAATGGCTACACCTTC. Protein: CASKLGQGGSRSNGYTF.

The chain couples TRBV4-3 to TRBJ2-1, with 7 bases lining up with TRBD2. Losses at the gene ends were 2 bases for V and 7 bases for J; bases not matched to a gene: 2. Germline CDR1 LGHNA, CDR2 YSLEER. The length of the CDR3 is 13 residues. The CDR3 DNA sequence: TGCGCCAGCAGCCAACAAGCGGGGAATGAGCAGTTCTTC. Translated, it gives CASSQQAGNEQFF.

The chain joins TRBV20-1 to TRBJ1-1, with D unresolved. CDR1 is DFQATT and CDR2 is SNEGSKA in the germline V gene (reference sequence). Trimming took 0 bases from V and 0 from J, leaving 8 bases between them. This CDR3 is built from 14 residues. In nucleotides, the CDR3 is TGCAGTGCTAGAGATCTAGACTTGAACACTGAAGCTTTCTTT. Residues: CSARDLDLNTEAFF.

This clonotype showed up just a few times. This chain uses TRBV7-2 with TRBJ2-1; either TRBD1 or TRBD2 may fit D (5 bases each). V shed 5 bases and J shed 7 bases, with 15 bases lying between them. Germline V gene sequence: CDR1 SGHTA, CDR2 FQGNSA. The CDR3 is 14 residues long. CDR3 nucleotides: TGTGCCAGCAGCGCCCGGGGCTCGAGGAATGAGCAGTTCTTC. Encoded protein: CASSARGSRNEQFF.

The gene calls are TRBV6-2 or TRBV6-3 and TRBJ1-2; D is unclear. The CDR3 covers 13 residues. Trimming took 7 bases from V and 8 from J, leaving 17 bases between them. Germline V lookup: CDR1 MNHEY, CDR2 SVGEGT. The CDR3 DNA sequence: TGTGCCAGCACCTCCGGAGGGCTTAGGGGCTACACCTTC. Its translation: CASTSGGLRGYTF.

A few counts support this clonotype. The CDR3 loop is CASSQEENTQYF. The CDR3 DNA reads TGTGCCAGCAGCCAAGAAGAGAATACGCAGTATTTT. This chain connects TRBV3-1 to TRBJ2-3; D is uncertain. V gave up 0 bases and J gave up 7 bases, with 5 bases separating them. Germline CDR1 is LGHDT and CDR2 is YNNKEL (reference sequence). The CDR3 is 12 amino acids.

The chain links TRBV24-1 to TRBJ2-3; D is possibly TRBD1 or TRBD2 (5 bases each). This CDR3 contains 15 residues. CDR1 and CDR2 from the germline V gene are KGHDR and SFDVKD. V lost 4 bases and J 0 bases, leaving 10 bases between the germline ends. The CDR3 region is CATSEWGISTDTQYF. In DNA form, the CDR3 reads TGTGCCACCAGTGAATGGGGGATTAGCACAGATACGCAGTATTTT.

As for this clonotype: At one of its ends the junction is not consistent with the germline gene, which may arise from a read error. The CDR3 region is CASRESNTGELFF. In nucleotides, the CDR3 is TGTGCTAGCAGAGAGTCGAACACCGGGGAGCTGTTTTTT. The chain couples TRBV7-7 to TRBJ2-2; unclear D gene. The CDR3 totals 13 residues. Germline V gives CDR1 SSHAT, CDR2 FNYEAQ (reference sequence).

This clonotype appeared a few times. The rearrangement links TRBV5-4 to TRBJ2-3, with 9 bases matching TRBD2. V trimming: 5 bases; J trimming: 2 bases; junction bases outside the gene matches: 6. Germline values: CDR1 SGHNT, CDR2 YYREEE (reference sequence). This CDR3 region has 15 residues. The CDR3, as DNA: TGTGCCAGCAGTCCGACTAGCGGTTTCACAGATACGCAGTATTTT. Amino acids: CASSPTSGFTDTQYF.

The V and J genes are TRBV7-2 and TRBJ2-3; 13 bases line up with TRBD2. Per the germline V gene, CDR1 is SGHTA and CDR2 is FQGNSA. Trimming took 4 bases from V and 3 from J; bases not matched to a gene: 13. This CDR3 is 19 amino acids long. CDR3 loop: CASSSTSGGAFFGTDTQYF. In DNA, the CDR3 is TGTGCCAGCAGCTCAACTAGCGGGGGGGCCTTTTTTGGAACAGATACGCAGTATTTT. The whole variable domain, filled in from reference TRBV7-2 and TRBJ2-3, reads GAGVSQSPSNKVTEKGKDVELRCDPISGHTALYWYRQSLGQGLEFLIYFQGNSAPDKSGLPSDRFSAERTGGSVSTLTIQRTQQEDSAVYLCASSSTSGGAFFGTDTQYFGPGTRLTVL.

The chain joins TRBV2 to TRBJ2-7; the D gene is possibly TRBD1 (6 bases). The germline gives CDR1 SNHLY, CDR2 FYNNEI. The CDR3 consists of 12 residues. Trimming pared 7 bases from V and 2 bases from J, leaving 9 bases between. CDR3 nucleotide sequence: TGTGCCAGCACCCCAGGGGCCTACGAGCAGTACTTC. It translates to CASTPGAYEQYF.

This clonotype has only one observation. The J gene is TRBJ2-7, the V gene TRBV18; D is ambiguous. The CDR3 sequence is 15 residues long. V lost 2 bases, J lost 2 bases, and 13 bases lay in between. From germline, CDR1 is KGHSH and CDR2 LQKENI. The CDR3 sequence: CASSPAAGSTYEQYF. CDR3 sequence (DNA): TGTGCCAGCTCACCAGCCGCAGGATCAACCTACGAGCAGTACTTC.

This clonotype has only a few counts. The rearrangement links TRBV7-2 to TRBJ1-1, with D possibly being TRBD1 (5 bases). Germline-derived CDR1 and CDR2 are SGHTA and FQGNSA. The CDR3 loop spans 14 amino acids. V gave up 3 bases and J gave up 8 bases, with 16 bases separating them. The chain's CDR3 is CASSFAGGGTEAFF. CDR3 coding DNA: TGTGCCAGCAGCTTCGCGGGCGGGGGTACCGAAGCTTTCTTT.

The chain employs TRBV7-3 and TRBJ2-6, with D possibly matching TRBD1 (6 bases). Germline-derived CDR1 and CDR2 are SGHTA and FQGTGA. V shed 4 bases and J shed 2 bases, with 21 bases lying between them. The CDR3 contains 19 residues. This CDR3 reads CASSSIPTTGFAGANVLTF. CDR3 DNA: TGTGCCAGCAGCTCAATACCTACTACAGGGTTTGCTGGGGCCAACGTCCTGACTTTC.

The count of this clonotype is one. V gene TRBV6-5 combines with J gene TRBJ2-4, with D hard to call. The CDR3 sequence is 14 residues long. Germline CDR1 is MNHEY and CDR2 is SVGAGI. V was clipped by 2 bases and J by 6 bases, with 11 bases between them. CDR3 nucleotide sequence: TGTGCCAGCAGTTACAAATTCGGGCGAAACATTCAGTACTTC. Its translation is CASSYKFGRNIQYF.

This clonotype was seen only a few times. The V gene is TRBV12-3 or TRBV12-4, the J gene TRBJ1-1, with unresolved D. With 3 bases removed from V and 5 bases from J, the gap between germline ends came to 10 bases. The CDR3 contains 13 residues. This CDR3 reads CASSLNLETEAFF. The CDR3 bases are TGTGCCAGCAGTTTGAATCTCGAGACTGAAGCTTTCTTT.

This sequence joins TRBV27 and TRBJ2-4; weak D call: TRBD1 (8 bases). Deletions cut 5 bases from V and 8 bases from J, with 19 bases between. CDR3 size: 15 residues. The V gene's germline CDR1 is MNHEY and CDR2 SMNVEV (reference sequence). The CDR3, as DNA: TGTGCCAGCAGTAAAACCAGGACAGGGAGGGACATTCAGTACTTC. Its protein is CASSKTRTGRDIQYF.

The rearrangement joins TRBV20-1 to TRBJ2-3; 8 nucleotides agree with TRBD2. Trimming cost V 3 bases and J 2 bases; bases outside gene matches: 16. CDR1 and CDR2 from the germline V gene are DFQATT and SNEGSKA (reference sequence). CDR3 length: 18 amino acids. Here the CDR3 reads CSARVPGGLGRSTDTQYF. CDR3 nucleotides: TGCAGTGCTAGGGTGCCGGGGGGGCTTGGAAGATCCACAGATACGCAGTATTTT.

The V and J genes are TRBV29-1 and TRBJ2-3; D is unclear. The germline gives CDR1 SQVTM, CDR2 ANQGSEA. The length of the CDR3 is 12 residues. Trimming removed 6 bases at V and 5 bases at J, with 12 bases between. CDR3 protein: CSVAPARDTQYF. The CDR3 nucleotides read TGCAGCGTCGCCCCGGCCAGAGATACGCAGTATTTT.

V is TRBV10-1 and J is TRBJ2-7; D is uncertain. CDR1 and CDR2 (germline): WNHNN, SYGVQD (reference sequence). The CDR3 runs to 13 residues. V was pared by 4 bases and J by 2 bases, with 9 bases between. CDR3 in DNA: TGCGCCAGCAGTGGGGCAGAAGCCTACGAGCAGTACTTC. The encoded protein is CASSGAEAYEQYF.

In this sample, this clonotype turned up a few times. The chain combines TRBV12-3 or TRBV12-4 with TRBJ1-2, with TRBD1 matching over 10 bases. The CDR3 contains 13 residues. V lost 5 bases and J lost 9; bases outside the gene matches: 6. The CDR3 DNA is TGTGCCAGCAGTCCCGGGACAGGGGAAAGCTACACCTTC. It yields the protein CASSPGTGESYTF.

The rearrangement joins TRBV7-9 to TRBJ1-5, with D possibly matching TRBD1 (5 bases). Germline V gives CDR1 SEHNR, CDR2 FQNEAQ (reference sequence). This CDR3 spans 14 amino acids. Between the trimmed V and J ends, which lost 1 base and 6 bases, there was a span of 10 bases. CDR3 residues: CASSLGGFGQPQHF. The CDR3 bases are TGTGCCAGCAGCTTAGGGGGGTTTGGTCAGCCCCAGCATTTT.

The rearrangement uses TRBV5-4 and TRBJ1-2, with D possibly being TRBD1 (6 bases). CDR1 SGHNT and CDR2 YYREEE come from the germline V gene (reference sequence). The CDR3 spans 17 residues. V lost 4 bases and J lost 0, with 19 bases in between. The CDR3 DNA reads as TGTGCCAGCAGCCGCGGCGCGGGGGCCAATCCTAACTATGGCTACACCTTC. This codes for CASSRGAGANPNYGYTF.

This clonotype was seen only a few times. This sequence joins TRBV20-1 and TRBJ2-3; tentatively, D is TRBD1 (5 bases). CDR3 size: 14 residues. With 2 bases removed from V and 4 bases from J, the gap between germline ends came to 13 bases. Germline V gene data show CDR1 as DFQATT and CDR2 as SNEGSKA (reference sequence). Here the CDR3 reads CSARKGASADTQYF. Written as DNA, the CDR3 is TGCAGTGCTAGAAAAGGGGCGAGTGCAGATACGCAGTATTTT.